What follows describes a single TCR beta chain. Its antigen is unknown. This CDR3 is built from 14 residues. Trimming shortened V by 1 base and J by 3 bases, and 7 bases separated the two germline ends. Germline CDR1 SGHTA, CDR2 FQGNSA. A multiplex PCR was run with 60 Vbeta primers and 13 Jbeta primers. The protocol was immunoSEQ multiplex PCR, while the TCRdb copy is restricted to in-frame clones and leaves out a portion. The sample lists about 120,000 clones; approximately 69% were seen once. The data derive from a study of cytomegalovirus exposure and HLA in healthy donors. Study details: Around 78 million unique TCRs, all from HLA-typed donors, were included in an early release of the data. Study-wide results and limits: Another analysis was done later, and it associated roughly 15,000 TCR beta sequences with HLA alleles at 0.05 false discovery rate.

Sample: PBMCs. This receptor was taken from a woman between 45 and 65 years old in good health and CMV-seropositive. The rearrangement links TRBV7-2 to TRBJ1-5, with D unclear. CDR3 in amino acids: CASSLDHTNQPQHF. The CDR3 nucleotides are TGTGCCAGCAGCTTAGATCACACCAATCAGCCCCAGCATTTT.